The clone carrying this TCR beta chain has ten or more counts. Antigen unknown. TCRdb independently ran MiXCR on the 5' RACE reads; one entry per CDR3 protein. The sample comprises more than 300,000 distinct CDR3 sequences, about 13% of which are singletons, and 21% rests with the top ten. The V end was cut by 5 bases, the J end by 5 bases, with 12 bases between. This CDR3 has 13 residues. The V gene's germline CDR1 is SQVTM and CDR2 ANQGSEA. The data were obtained in a study of T-cell memory formation after mild COVID-19. General observations from the study: Clones that shrank (day 15 to 85) were balanced CD4/CD8, whereas later expanders leaned CD4+.

The clonotype originates from a man younger than 35 who had mild COVID-19 (a few samples of this study predate the infection). Cell type and time point are not known. Sequences were obtained from PBMCs or a T cell subset sorted from them (not recorded which). This chain uses TRBV29-1 with TRBJ2-2, with D possibly being TRBD1 or TRBD2 (5 bases each). The CDR3 nucleotides read TGCAGCGTTAGACAGAGCGGTACCGGGGAGCTGTTTTTT. Its translation: CSVRQSGTGELFF.